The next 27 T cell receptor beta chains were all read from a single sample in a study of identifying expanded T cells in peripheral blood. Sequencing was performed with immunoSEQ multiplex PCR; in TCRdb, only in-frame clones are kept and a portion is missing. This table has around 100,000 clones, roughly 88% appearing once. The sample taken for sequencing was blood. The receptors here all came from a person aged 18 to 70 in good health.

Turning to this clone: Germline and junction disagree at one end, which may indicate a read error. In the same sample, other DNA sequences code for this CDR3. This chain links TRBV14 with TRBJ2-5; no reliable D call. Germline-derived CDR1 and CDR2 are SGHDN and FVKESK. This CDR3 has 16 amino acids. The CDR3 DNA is TGTGCCAGCAGCCAAGATAGAAACCCGGAAGGCAAGGCCCAATACTTC. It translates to CASSQDRNPEGKAQYF.

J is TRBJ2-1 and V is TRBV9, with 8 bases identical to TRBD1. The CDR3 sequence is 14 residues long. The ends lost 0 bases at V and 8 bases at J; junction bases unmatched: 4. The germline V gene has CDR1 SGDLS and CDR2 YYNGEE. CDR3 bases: TGTGCCAGCAGCGTAGAGGACAGGGCTCATGAGCAGTTCTTC. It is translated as CASSVEDRAHEQFF. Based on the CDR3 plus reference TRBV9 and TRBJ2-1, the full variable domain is DSGVTQTPKHLITATGQRVTLRCSPRSGDLSVYWYQQSLDQGLQFLIQYYNGEERAKGNILERFSAQQFPDLHSELNLSSLELGDSALYFCASSVEDRAHEQFFGPGTRLTVL.

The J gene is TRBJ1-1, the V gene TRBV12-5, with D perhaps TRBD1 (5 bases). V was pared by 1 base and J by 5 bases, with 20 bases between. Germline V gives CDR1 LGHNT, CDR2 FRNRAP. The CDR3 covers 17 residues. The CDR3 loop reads CASGLAPIGAAGTEAFF. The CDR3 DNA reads TGTGCTAGTGGTTTGGCCCCCATTGGGGCTGCGGGAACTGAAGCTTTCTTT.

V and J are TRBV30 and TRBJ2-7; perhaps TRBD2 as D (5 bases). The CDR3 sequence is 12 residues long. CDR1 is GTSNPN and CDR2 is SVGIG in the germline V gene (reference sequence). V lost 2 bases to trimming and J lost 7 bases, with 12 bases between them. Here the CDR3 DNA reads TGTGCCTGGAGTTTACACACGGGGGAGCAGTACTTC. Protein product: CAWSLHTGEQYF.

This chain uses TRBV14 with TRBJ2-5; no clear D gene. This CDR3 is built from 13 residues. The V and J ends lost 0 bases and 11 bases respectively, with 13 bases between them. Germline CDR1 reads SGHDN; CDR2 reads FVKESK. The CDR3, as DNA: TGTGCCAGCAGCCAAGACGTCTCGAGTCGGCAGTACTTC. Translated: CASSQDVSSRQYF.

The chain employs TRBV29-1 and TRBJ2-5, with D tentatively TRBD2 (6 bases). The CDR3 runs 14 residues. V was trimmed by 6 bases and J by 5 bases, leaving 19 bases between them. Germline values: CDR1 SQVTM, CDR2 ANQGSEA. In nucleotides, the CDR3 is TGCAGCGTCCTACGGTGGAGGGTGCTGGAGACCCAGTACTTC. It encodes CSVLRWRVLETQYF.

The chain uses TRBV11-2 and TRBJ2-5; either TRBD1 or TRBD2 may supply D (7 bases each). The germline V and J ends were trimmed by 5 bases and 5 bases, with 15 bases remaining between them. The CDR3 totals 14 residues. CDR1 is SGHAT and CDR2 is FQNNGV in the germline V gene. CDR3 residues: CASSPRGGVETQYF. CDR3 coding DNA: TGTGCCAGCAGCCCCAGGGGGGGTGTGGAGACCCAGTACTTC.

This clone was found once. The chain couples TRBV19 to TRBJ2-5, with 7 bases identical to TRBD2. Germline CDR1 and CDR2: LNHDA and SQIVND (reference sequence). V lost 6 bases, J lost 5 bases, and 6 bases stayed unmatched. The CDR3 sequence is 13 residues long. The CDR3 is CASRRESRETQYF. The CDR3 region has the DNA TGTGCCAGTAGGCGGGAGTCCAGGGAGACCCAGTACTTC.

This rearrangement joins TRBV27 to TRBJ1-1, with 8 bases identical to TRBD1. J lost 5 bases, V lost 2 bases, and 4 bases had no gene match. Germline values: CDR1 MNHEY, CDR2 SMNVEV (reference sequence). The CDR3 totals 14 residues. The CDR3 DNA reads TGTGCCAGCAGTTTACAGGGGGCTGGGACTGAAGCTTTCTTT. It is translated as CASSLQGAGTEAFF.

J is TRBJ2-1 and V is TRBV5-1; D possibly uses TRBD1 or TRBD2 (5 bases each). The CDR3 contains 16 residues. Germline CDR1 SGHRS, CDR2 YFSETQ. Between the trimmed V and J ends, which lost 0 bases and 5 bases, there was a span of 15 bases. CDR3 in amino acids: CASSLAGTNRHNEQFF. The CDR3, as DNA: TGCGCCAGCAGCTTGGCCGGGACCAATCGGCACAATGAGCAGTTCTTC.

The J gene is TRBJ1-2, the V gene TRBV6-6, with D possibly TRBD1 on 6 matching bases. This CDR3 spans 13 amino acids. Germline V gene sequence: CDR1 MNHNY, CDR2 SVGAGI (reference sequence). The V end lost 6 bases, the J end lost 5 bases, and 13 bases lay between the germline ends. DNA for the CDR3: TGTGCCAGCAGAGCCGGGACACTTTATGGCTACACCTTC. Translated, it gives CASRAGTLYGYTF.

DNA for the CDR3: TGTGCCACCAGCAGAGATGGAACAAGAGATAGCAATCAGCCCCAGCATTTT. Translated, it gives CATSRDGTRDSNQPQHF. The rearrangement uses TRBV15 and TRBJ1-5; D gene ambiguous. The V and J ends lost 0 bases and 0 bases respectively, with 12 bases between them. The CDR3 is 17 residues long. The germline CDR1 and CDR2 sequences are LNHNV and YYDKDF (reference sequence).

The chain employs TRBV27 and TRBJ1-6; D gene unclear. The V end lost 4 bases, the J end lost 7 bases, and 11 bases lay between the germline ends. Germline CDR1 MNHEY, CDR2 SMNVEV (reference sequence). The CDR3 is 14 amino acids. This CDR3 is CASSSGMGNSPLHF. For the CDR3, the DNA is TGTGCCAGCAGTTCCGGGATGGGGAATTCACCCCTCCACTTT.

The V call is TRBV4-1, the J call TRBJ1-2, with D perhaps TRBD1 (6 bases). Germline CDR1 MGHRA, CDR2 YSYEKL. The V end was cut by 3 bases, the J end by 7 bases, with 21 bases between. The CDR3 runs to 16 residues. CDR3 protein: CASSHYSKDSKRGYTF. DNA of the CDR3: TGCGCCAGCAGCCATTACTCGAAGGACAGCAAGCGTGGCTACACCTTC.

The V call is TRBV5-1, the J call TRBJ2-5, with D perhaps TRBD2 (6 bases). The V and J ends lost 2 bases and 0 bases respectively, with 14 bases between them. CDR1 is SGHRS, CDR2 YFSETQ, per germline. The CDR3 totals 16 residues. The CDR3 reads CASSFRESRYQETQYF. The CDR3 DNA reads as TGCGCCAGCAGCTTTCGGGAGAGTCGGTACCAAGAGACCCAGTACTTC.

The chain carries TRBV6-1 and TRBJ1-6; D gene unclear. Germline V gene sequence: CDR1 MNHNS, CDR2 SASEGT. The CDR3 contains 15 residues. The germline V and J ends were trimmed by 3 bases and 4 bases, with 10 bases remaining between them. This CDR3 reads CASSEGKGYNSPLHF. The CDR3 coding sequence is TGTGCCAGCAGTGAGGGGAAAGGTTATAATTCACCCCTCCACTTT.

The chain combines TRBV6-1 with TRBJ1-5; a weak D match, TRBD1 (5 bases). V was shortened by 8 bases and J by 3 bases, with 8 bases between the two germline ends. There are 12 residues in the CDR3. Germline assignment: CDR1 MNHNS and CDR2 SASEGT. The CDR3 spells CASRGPNQPQHF. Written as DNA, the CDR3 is TGTGCCAGCCGGGGCCCCAATCAGCCCCAGCATTTT.

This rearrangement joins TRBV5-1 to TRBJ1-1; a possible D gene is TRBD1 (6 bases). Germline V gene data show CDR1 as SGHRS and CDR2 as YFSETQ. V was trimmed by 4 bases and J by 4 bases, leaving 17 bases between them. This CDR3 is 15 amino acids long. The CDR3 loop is CASSLSTGWATEAFF. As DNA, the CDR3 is TGCGCCAGCAGCCTATCTACAGGGTGGGCCACTGAAGCTTTCTTT.

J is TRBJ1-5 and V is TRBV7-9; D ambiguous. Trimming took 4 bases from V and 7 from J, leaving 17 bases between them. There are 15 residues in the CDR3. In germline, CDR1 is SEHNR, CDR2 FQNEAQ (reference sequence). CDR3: CASSSAGGGHQPQHF. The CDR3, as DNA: TGTGCCAGCAGCTCCGCCGGCGGTGGGCACCAGCCCCAGCATTTT.

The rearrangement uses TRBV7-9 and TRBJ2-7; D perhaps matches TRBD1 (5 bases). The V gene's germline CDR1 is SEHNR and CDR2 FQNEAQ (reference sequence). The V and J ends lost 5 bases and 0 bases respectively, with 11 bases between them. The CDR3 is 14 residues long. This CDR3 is CASSQQGVSYEQYF. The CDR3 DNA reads TGTGCCAGCAGCCAACAAGGGGTCTCCTACGAGCAGTACTTC.

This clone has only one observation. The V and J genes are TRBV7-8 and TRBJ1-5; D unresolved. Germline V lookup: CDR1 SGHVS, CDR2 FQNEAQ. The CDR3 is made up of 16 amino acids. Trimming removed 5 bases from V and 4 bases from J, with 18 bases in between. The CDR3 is CASSAHRVAVNQPQHF. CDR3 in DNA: TGTGCCAGCAGCGCCCACCGGGTTGCGGTGAATCAGCCCCAGCATTTT.

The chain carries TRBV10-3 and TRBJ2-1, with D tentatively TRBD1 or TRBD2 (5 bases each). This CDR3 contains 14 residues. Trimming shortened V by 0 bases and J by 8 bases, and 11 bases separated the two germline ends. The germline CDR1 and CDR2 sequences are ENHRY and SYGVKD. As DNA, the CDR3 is TGTGCCATCAGTGAGTCGAGGGGTCCCCATGAGCAGTTCTTC. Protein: CAISESRGPHEQFF.

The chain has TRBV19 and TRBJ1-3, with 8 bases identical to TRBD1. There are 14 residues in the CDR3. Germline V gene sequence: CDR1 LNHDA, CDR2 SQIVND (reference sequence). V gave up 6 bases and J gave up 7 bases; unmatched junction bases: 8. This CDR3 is CASRALDRGNTIYF. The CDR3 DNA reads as TGTGCCAGTAGAGCCCTTGACAGGGGCAACACCATATATTTT.

DNA for the CDR3: TGCGCCAGCAGCCAAGCCCTGACGGGAAACTATGGCTACACCTTC. This sequence encodes CASSQALTGNYGYTF. The chain is built from TRBV4-3 and TRBJ1-2; D is unclear. The CDR3 extends over 15 amino acids. The germline gives CDR1 LGHNA, CDR2 YSLEER. V lost 1 base, J lost 2 bases, and 11 bases lay in between.

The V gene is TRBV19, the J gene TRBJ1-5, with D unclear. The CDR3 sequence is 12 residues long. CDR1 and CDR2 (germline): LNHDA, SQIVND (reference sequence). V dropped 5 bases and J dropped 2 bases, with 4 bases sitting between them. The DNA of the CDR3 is TGTGCCAGTAGTGACCGCAATCAGCCCCAGCATTTT. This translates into CASSDRNQPQHF.

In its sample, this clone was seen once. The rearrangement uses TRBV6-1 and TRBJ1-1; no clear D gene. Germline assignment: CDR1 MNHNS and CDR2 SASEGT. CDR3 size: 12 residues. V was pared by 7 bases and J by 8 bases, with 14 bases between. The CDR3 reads CASISSGREAFF. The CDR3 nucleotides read TGTGCCAGCATCTCCTCGGGTAGAGAAGCTTTCTTT.

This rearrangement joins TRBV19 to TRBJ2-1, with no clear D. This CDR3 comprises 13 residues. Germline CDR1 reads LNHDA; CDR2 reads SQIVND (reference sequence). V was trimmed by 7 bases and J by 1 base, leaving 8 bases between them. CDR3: CASKHTSYNEQFF. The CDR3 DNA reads TGTGCCAGTAAACACACGTCCTACAATGAGCAGTTCTTC.